Listed here are 23 T cell receptor beta chains from one sample, sequenced in a study of OX40 agonist ivuxolimab in advanced cancers. Clones were read by immunoSEQ multiplex PCR, and TCRdb kept only the in-frame ones, dropping some. The data show over 50,000 clones, about 84% seen once. Sequences were derived from CD4+ or CD8+ T cells sorted from blood, sampled in a trial of the OX40 agonist ivuxolimab. These receptors were obtained from an adult with an advanced solid tumor such as melanoma, head and neck, liver or kidney cancer.

This clone was seen just once. This chain uses TRBV7-3 with TRBJ2-3, with TRBD2 identical over 8 bases. Germline CDR1 and CDR2: SGHTA and FQGTGA. CDR3 size: 15 residues. V lost 6 bases, J lost 4 bases, and 9 bases stayed unmatched. In DNA, the CDR3 is TGTGCCAGCAGACCCGGGACTAGTAGCGCAGATACGCAGTATTTT. Translating it yields CASRPGTSSADTQYF. The full variable domain, rest sourced from reference TRBV7-3 and TRBJ2-3, is GAGVSQTPSNKVTEKGKYVELRCDPISGHTALYWYRQSLGQGPEFLIYFQGTGAADDSGLPNDRFFAVRPEGSVSTLKIQRTERGDSAVYLCASRPGTSSADTQYFGPGTRLTVL.

This chain uses TRBV11-1 with TRBJ2-1, with 9 nucleotides matching TRBD1. This CDR3 is 14 amino acids long. Germline loops: CDR1 SGHAT, CDR2 FQDESV (reference sequence). The trim removed 6 bases at V and 4 bases at J, leaving 4 bases unmatched. CDR3 coding DNA: TGTGCCAGCAGTTTTGGACAGGGGTACAATGAGCAGTTCTTC. Translated, it gives CASSFGQGYNEQFF.

This clone was counted a single time. The CDR3 sequence: CASPYEQYF. The CDR3 DNA reads TGTGCCAGCCCGTACGAGCAGTACTTC. The chain couples TRBV7-2 to TRBJ2-7; no clear D. Germline V gene sequence: CDR1 SGHTA, CDR2 FQGNSA. The CDR3 has 9 amino acids. Trimming left V 8 bases short and J 4 bases short, with 3 bases between.

The rearrangement uses TRBV7-3 and TRBJ1-2; D not certain. The V end was cut by 2 bases, the J end by 4 bases, with 8 bases between. Per germline, CDR1 SGHTA and CDR2 FQGTGA. This CDR3 region has 13 residues. CDR3 sequence (DNA): TGTGCCAGCAGCTTACCTGGGTCCTATGGCTACACCTTC. This encodes CASSLPGSYGYTF.

The J gene is TRBJ1-2, the V gene TRBV6-5; no firm D call. V shed 0 bases and J shed 4 bases, with 12 bases lying between them. CDR1 is MNHEY and CDR2 is SVGAGI in the germline V gene. This CDR3 comprises 15 residues. The CDR3 DNA follows: TGTGCCAGCAGTTACTCGCGGGTACGCTCCTATGGCTACACCTTC. Its protein is CASSYSRVRSYGYTF.

CDR3 nucleotide sequence: TGTGCCAGCTCACAAGGGACTACTAAGGGGGGCAATCAGCCCCAGCATTTT. It yields the protein CASSQGTTKGGNQPQHF. The chain links TRBV18 to TRBJ1-5; maybe TRBD1 (6 bases). V lost 4 bases, J lost 2 bases, and 18 bases lay in between. The germline CDR1 and CDR2 sequences are KGHSH and LQKENI. The CDR3 has 17 amino acids.

The V gene is TRBV6-1, the J gene TRBJ1-1; D gene unclear. The germline V gene encodes CDR1 MNHNS and CDR2 SASEGT. V lost 6 bases, J lost 2 bases, and 4 bases lay in between. This CDR3 region has 11 residues. The CDR3 protein is CASRENTEAFF. The CDR3 nucleotides read TGTGCCAGCAGGGAAAACACTGAAGCTTTCTTT.

This clone was seen only a few times. The chain employs TRBV11-3 and TRBJ1-6; D is undetermined. CDR1 is SGHNT, CDR2 YENEEA, per germline. The CDR3 is 13 amino acids. Trimming stripped 6 bases from V and 8 bases from J, with 11 bases between. CDR3 coding DNA: TGTGCCAGCAGTCAACTCGGCTATTCACCCCTCCACTTT. As protein: CASSQLGYSPLHF. Supplemented by reference TRBV11-3 and TRBJ1-6, the full variable domain reads EAGVVQSPRYKIIEKKQPVAFWCNPISGHNTLYWYLQNLGQGPELLIRYENEEAVDDSQLPKDRFSAERLKGVDSTLKIQPAELGDSAVYLCASSQLGYSPLHFGNGTRLTVT.

This chain joins TRBV7-3 and TRBJ1-2; 7 bases line up with TRBD1. This CDR3 comprises 15 residues. Per germline, CDR1 SGHTA and CDR2 FQGTGA. V was clipped by 0 bases and J by 6 bases; unmatched bases: 7. The chain's CDR3 is CASSLTGGPFDGYTF. In DNA, the CDR3 is TGTGCCAGCAGCTTAACAGGGGGCCCCTTCGATGGCTACACCTTC.

This clone has more than one count but fewer than ten. This chain connects TRBV28 to TRBJ1-5, with D unresolved. CDR1 is MDHEN, CDR2 SYDVKM, per germline. CDR3 size: 15 residues. Between the trimmed V and J ends, which lost 3 bases and 3 bases, there was a span of 12 bases. The CDR3 coding sequence is TGTGCCAGCAGTTTTGTTGGCGTCTCCAATCAGCCCCAGCATTTT. Translated, it gives CASSFVGVSNQPQHF.

The V gene is TRBV13, the J gene TRBJ2-7; D gene uncertain. Trimming stripped 1 base from V and 6 bases from J, with 7 bases between. CDR3 length: 12 amino acids. The germline gives CDR1 PRHDT, CDR2 FYEKMQ (reference sequence). The CDR3, as DNA: TGTGCCAGCAGCTTAGTAGCCGGCGAGCAGTACTTC. This codes for CASSLVAGEQYF.

V and J are TRBV7-6 and TRBJ2-2, with D possibly TRBD1 on 5 matching bases. Germline V gene lookup returns CDR1 SGHVS and CDR2 FNYEAQ. V was pared by 1 base and J by 4 bases, with 19 bases between. CDR3 length: 18 amino acids. This CDR3 is CASSLEVGQPRGTGELFF. The CDR3 nucleotides are TGTGCCAGCAGCTTAGAGGTGGGGCAGCCTAGGGGCACCGGGGAGCTGTTTTTT.

The V and J genes are TRBV5-4 and TRBJ2-2; D unresolved. The CDR3 covers 15 residues. Germline assignment: CDR1 SGHNT and CDR2 YYREEE (reference sequence). V was trimmed by 0 bases and J by 2 bases, leaving 8 bases between them. Written as DNA, the CDR3 is TGTGCCAGCAGCTTGGGCAAGTTTAACACCGGGGAGCTGTTTTTT. Translated, it gives CASSLGKFNTGELFF.

V usage is TRBV7-6 and J usage is TRBJ2-2, with no clear D. Germline assignment: CDR1 SGHVS and CDR2 FNYEAQ. The CDR3 length is 19 residues. V gave up 5 bases and J gave up 2 bases, with 24 bases separating them. CDR3 in amino acids: CASSRLGRRRPSNTGELFF. In DNA form, the CDR3 reads TGTGCCAGCAGCCGTCTAGGGCGGCGAAGACCCTCTAACACCGGGGAGCTGTTTTTT.

The V and J genes are TRBV5-5 and TRBJ1-2; TRBD1 might be the D (6 bases). Trimming pared 0 bases from V and 4 bases from J, leaving 13 bases between. CDR3 length: 15 residues. The germline V gene has CDR1 SGHKS and CDR2 YYEKEE (reference sequence). The DNA of the CDR3 is TGTGCCAGCAGCTTGGAGGCAGGGGAGGCCTATGGCTACACCTTC. Amino acid sequence: CASSLEAGEAYGYTF.

This chain joins TRBV2 and TRBJ2-7; TRBD2 agrees at 7 bases. Per germline, CDR1 SNHLY and CDR2 FYNNEI. The length of the CDR3 is 12 residues. The V segment lost 8 bases and the J segment 3 bases; nucleotides outside the gene matches: 4. The CDR3 bases are TGTGCCAGCGCCGCTAGCGGCTACGAGCAGTACTTC. As protein: CASAASGYEQYF.

This chain connects TRBV4-1 to TRBJ2-7; 10 nucleotides agree with TRBD2. The J segment lost 2 bases and the V segment lost 1 base, leaving 2 bases of the junction unmatched. The CDR3 sequence is 15 residues long. Germline V lookup: CDR1 MGHRA, CDR2 YSYEKL. CDR3 in amino acids: CASSQVTSGTYEQYF. The CDR3 DNA follows: TGCGCCAGCAGCCAAGTTACTAGCGGGACCTACGAGCAGTACTTC.

The chain joins TRBV2 to TRBJ2-7; D unclear. The germline V gene encodes CDR1 SNHLY and CDR2 FYNNEI. V lost 8 bases and J 1 base, leaving 9 bases between the germline ends. The length of the CDR3 is 12 residues. In nucleotides, the CDR3 is TGTGCCAGCGGCCCCCTTTCCTACGAGCAGTACTTC. Translating it yields CASGPLSYEQYF.

The rearrangement links TRBV4-3 to TRBJ2-3; no definite D call. This CDR3 is 14 amino acids long. Between the trimmed V and J ends, which lost 0 bases and 10 bases, there was a span of 14 bases. From germline, CDR1 is LGHNA and CDR2 YSLEER. The DNA for the CDR3 is TGCGCCAGCAGCCAAGATAATGGTGCTAGGGCGCAGTATTTT. This gives the protein CASSQDNGARAQYF.

This chain connects TRBV6-5 to TRBJ2-6; D gene uncertain. The CDR3 length is 15 residues. Germline-derived CDR1 and CDR2 are MNHEY and SVGAGI. Deletions cut 5 bases from V and 0 bases from J, with 8 bases between. Written as DNA, the CDR3 is TGTGCCAGCAGTCATCGGCGCTCTGGGGCCAACGTCCTGACTTTC. Translation gives CASSHRRSGANVLTF.

The J gene is TRBJ1-4, the V gene TRBV28; D perhaps matches TRBD1 (5 bases). Looked up from germline, CDR1 is MDHEN and CDR2 is SYDVKM. V was pared by 8 bases and J by 0 bases, with 10 bases between. CDR3 length equals 14 residues. CDR3 amino acids: CASQGEATNEKLFF. CDR3 nucleotides: TGTGCCAGCCAGGGCGAGGCAACTAATGAAAAACTGTTTTTT.

The rearrangement joins TRBV6-5 to TRBJ1-2; no reliable D call. This CDR3 is 14 amino acids long. V was trimmed by 6 bases and J by 8 bases, leaving 19 bases between them. Per germline, CDR1 MNHEY and CDR2 SVGAGI. This CDR3 reads CASSPHRPLGGYTF. CDR3 DNA sequence: TGTGCCAGCAGCCCGCACAGACCCCTAGGGGGCTACACCTTC.

The chain couples TRBV30 to TRBJ2-5, with a weak D call TRBD1 (5 bases). The CDR3 spans 14 residues. CDR1 and CDR2 from the germline V gene are GTSNPN and SVGIG (reference sequence). Trimming shortened V by 0 bases and J by 9 bases, and 17 bases separated the two germline ends. CDR3 loop: CAWSVGLGRTAQYF. In DNA form, the CDR3 reads TGTGCCTGGAGTGTTGGGTTGGGGCGAACCGCCCAGTACTTC.